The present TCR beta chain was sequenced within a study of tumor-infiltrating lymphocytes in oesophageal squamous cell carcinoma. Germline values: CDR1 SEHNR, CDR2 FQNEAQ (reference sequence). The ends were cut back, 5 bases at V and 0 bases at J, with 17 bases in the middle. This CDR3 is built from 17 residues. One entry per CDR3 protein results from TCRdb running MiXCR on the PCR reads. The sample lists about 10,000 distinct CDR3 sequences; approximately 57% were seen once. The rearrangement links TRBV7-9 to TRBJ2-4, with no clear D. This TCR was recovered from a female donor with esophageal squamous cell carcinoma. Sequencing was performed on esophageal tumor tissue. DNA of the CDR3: TGTGCCAGCAGCCCCCCAAGGAGTGATCTAGCCAAAAACATTCAGTACTTC. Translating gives CASSPPRSDLAKNIQYF.